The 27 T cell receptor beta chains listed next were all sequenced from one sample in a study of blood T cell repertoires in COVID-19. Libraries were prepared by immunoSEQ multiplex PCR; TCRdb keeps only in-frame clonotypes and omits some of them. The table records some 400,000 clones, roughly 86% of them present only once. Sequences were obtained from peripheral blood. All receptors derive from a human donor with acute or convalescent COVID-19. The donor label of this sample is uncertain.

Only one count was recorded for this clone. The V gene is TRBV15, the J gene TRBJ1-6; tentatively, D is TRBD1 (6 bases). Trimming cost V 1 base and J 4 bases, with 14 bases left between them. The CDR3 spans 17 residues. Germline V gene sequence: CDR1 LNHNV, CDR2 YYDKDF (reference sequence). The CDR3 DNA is TGTGCCACCAGCAGAGTCCAGGGGACTATATATAATTCACCCCTCCACTTT. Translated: CATSRVQGTIYNSPLHF. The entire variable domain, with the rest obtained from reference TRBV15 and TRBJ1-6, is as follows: DAMVIQNPRYQVTQFGKPVTLSCSQTLNHNVMYWYQQKSSQAPKLLFHYYDKDFNNEADTPDNFQSRRPNTSFCFLDIRSPGLGDTAMYLCATSRVQGTIYNSPLHFGNGTRLTVT.

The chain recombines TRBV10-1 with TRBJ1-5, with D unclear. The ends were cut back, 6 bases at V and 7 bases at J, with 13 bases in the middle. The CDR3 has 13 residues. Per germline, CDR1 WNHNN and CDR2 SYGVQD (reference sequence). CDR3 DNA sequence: TGCGCCAGCAGCCCCGATCTAAGCCAGCCCCAGCATTTT. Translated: CASSPDLSQPQHF.

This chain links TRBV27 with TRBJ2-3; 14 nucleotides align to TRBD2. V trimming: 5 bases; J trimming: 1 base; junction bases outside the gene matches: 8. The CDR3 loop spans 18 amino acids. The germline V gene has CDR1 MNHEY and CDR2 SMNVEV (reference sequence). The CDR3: CASSQGLAGAFGTDTQYF. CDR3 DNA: TGTGCCAGCAGTCAGGGACTAGCGGGGGCGTTCGGCACAGATACGCAGTATTTT.

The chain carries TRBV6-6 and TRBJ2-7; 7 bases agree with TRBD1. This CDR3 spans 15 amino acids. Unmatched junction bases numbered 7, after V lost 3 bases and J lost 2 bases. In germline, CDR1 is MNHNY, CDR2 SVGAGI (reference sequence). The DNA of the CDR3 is TGTGCCAGCAGTTATGCGACAGGACAGGCCTACGAGCAGTACTTC. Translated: CASSYATGQAYEQYF.

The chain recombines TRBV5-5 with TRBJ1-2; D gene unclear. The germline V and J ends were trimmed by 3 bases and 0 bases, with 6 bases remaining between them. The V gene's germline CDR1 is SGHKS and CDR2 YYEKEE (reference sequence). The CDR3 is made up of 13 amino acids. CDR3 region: CASSYVANYGYTF. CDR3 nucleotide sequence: TGTGCCAGCAGCTATGTCGCTAACTATGGCTACACCTTC.

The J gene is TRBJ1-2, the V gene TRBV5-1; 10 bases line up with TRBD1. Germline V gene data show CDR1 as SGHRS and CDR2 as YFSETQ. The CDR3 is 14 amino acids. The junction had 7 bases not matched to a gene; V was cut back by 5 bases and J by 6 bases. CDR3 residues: CASSSGQGNHGYTF. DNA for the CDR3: TGCGCCAGCAGTTCGGGACAGGGGAATCATGGCTACACCTTC. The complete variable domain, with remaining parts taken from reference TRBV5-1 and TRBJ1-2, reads KAGVTQTPRYLIKTRGQQVTLSCSPISGHRSVSWYQQTPGQGLQFLFEYFSETQRNKGNFPGRFSGRQFSNSRSEMNVSTLELGDSALYLCASSSGQGNHGYTFGSGTRLTVV.

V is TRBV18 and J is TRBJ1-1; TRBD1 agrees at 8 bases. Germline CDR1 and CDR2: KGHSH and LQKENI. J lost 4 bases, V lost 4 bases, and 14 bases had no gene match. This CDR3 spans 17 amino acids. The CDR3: CASSLRTGRRGGTEAFF. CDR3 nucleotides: TGTGCCAGCTCACTCAGGACAGGGCGACGGGGCGGCACTGAAGCTTTCTTT.

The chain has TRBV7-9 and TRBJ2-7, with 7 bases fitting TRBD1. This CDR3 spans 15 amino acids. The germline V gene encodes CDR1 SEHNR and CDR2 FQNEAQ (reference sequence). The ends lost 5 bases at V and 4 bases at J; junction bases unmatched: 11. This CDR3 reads CASSTLGTVPYEQYF. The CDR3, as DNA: TGTGCCAGCAGCACCCTTGGGACAGTTCCTTACGAGCAGTACTTC.

CDR3 sequence reads: CSASSRGTEAFF. CDR3 sequence (DNA): TGCAGTGCTAGTAGCAGGGGCACTGAAGCTTTCTTT. The chain links TRBV20-1 to TRBJ1-1; possibly TRBD1 for D (6 bases). Germline V lookup: CDR1 DFQATT, CDR2 SNEGSKA (reference sequence). The germline V and J ends were trimmed by 3 bases and 4 bases, with 9 bases remaining between them. This CDR3 is built from 12 residues.

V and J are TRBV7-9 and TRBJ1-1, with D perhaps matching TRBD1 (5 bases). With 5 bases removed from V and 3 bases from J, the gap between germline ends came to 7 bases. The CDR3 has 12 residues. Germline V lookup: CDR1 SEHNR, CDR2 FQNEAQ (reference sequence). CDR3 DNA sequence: TGTGCCAGCAGCGTACAGGACACTGAAGCTTTCTTT. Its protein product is CASSVQDTEAFF. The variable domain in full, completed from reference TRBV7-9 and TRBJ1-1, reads DTGVSQNPRHKITKRGQNVTFRCDPISEHNRLYWYRQTLGQGPEFLTYFQNEAQLEKSRLLSDRFSAERPKGSFSTLEIQRTEQGDSAMYLCASSVQDTEAFFGQGTRLTVV.

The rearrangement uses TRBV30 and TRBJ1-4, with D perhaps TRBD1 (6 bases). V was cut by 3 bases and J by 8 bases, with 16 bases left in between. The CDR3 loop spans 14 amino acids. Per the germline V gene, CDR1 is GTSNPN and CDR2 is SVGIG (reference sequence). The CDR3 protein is CAWRKQGLEEKLFF. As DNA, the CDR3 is TGTGCCTGGAGGAAACAGGGCCTCGAGGAAAAACTGTTTTTT.

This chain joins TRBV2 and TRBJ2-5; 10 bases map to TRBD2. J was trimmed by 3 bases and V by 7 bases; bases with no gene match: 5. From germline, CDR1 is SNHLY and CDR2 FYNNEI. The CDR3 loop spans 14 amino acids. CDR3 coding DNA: TGTGCCAGCATCCTTAGCGGGGGGAAAGAGACCCAGTACTTC. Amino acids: CASILSGGKETQYF.

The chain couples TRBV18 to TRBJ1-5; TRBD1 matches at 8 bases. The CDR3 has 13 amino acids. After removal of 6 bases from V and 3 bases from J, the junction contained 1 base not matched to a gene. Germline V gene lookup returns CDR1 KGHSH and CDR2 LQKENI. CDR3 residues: CASSDRANQPQHF. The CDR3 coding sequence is TGTGCCAGCTCGGACAGGGCCAATCAGCCCCAGCATTTT.

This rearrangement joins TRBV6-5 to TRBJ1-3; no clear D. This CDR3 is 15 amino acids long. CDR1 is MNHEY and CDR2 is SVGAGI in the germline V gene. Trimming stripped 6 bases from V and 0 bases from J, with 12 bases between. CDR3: CASSALGLSGNTIYF. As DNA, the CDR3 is TGTGCCAGCAGCGCCCTTGGACTCTCTGGAAACACCATATATTTT.

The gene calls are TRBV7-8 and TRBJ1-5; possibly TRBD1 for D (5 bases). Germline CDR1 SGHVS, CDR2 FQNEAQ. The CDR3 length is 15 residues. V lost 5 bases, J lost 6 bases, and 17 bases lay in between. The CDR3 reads CASSPLRGHTQPQHF. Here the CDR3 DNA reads TGTGCCAGCAGCCCCCTTAGGGGCCACACTCAGCCCCAGCATTTT.

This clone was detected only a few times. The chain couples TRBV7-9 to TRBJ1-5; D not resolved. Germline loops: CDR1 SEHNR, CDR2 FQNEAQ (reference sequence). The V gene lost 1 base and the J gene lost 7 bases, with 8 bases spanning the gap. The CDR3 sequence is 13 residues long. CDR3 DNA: TGTGCCAGCAGCTTAGGCGCCTGGCAGCCCCAGCATTTT. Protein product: CASSLGAWQPQHF.

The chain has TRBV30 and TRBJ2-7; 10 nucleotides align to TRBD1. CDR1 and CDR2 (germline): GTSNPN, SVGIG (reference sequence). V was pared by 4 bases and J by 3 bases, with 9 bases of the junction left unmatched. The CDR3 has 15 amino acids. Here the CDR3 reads CAWTEGTGEIYEQYF. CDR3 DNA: TGTGCCTGGACCGAGGGGACAGGGGAGATCTACGAGCAGTACTTC.

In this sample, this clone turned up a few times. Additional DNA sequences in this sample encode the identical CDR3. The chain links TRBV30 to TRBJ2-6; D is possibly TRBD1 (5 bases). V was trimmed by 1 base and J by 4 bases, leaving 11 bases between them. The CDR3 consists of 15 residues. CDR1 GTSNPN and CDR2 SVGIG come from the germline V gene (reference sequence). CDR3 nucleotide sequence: TGTGCCTGGAGTGAGGGGTCTGGGGGGGCCAACGTCCTGACTTTC. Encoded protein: CAWSEGSGGANVLTF.

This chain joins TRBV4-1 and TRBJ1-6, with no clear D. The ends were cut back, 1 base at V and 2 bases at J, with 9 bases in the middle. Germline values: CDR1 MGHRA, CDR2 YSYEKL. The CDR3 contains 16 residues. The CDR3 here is CASSQALGTYNSPLHF. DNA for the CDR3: TGCGCCAGCAGCCAAGCGTTGGGCACCTATAATTCACCCCTCCACTTT.

CDR3 sequence: CASCPLAGGFNEQFF. Here the CDR3 DNA reads TGTGCCAGCTGCCCTCTAGCGGGGGGATTCAATGAGCAGTTCTTC. The J gene is TRBJ2-1, the V gene TRBV6-5; 11 bases match TRBD2. The CDR3 has 15 residues. Germline V gene sequence: CDR1 MNHEY, CDR2 SVGAGI. V trimming: 8 bases; J trimming: 6 bases; junction bases outside the gene matches: 9.

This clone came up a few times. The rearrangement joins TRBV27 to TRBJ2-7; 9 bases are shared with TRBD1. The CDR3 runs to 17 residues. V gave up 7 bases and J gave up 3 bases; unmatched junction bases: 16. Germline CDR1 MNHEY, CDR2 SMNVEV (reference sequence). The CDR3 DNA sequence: TGTGCCAGCATTCTCCGGTACCCCGGGACAGGGTACTACGAGCAGTACTTC. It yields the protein CASILRYPGTGYYEQYF.

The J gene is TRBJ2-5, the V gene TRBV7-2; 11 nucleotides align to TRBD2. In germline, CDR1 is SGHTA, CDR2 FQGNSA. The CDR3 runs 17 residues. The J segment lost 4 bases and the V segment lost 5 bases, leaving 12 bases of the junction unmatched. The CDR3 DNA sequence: TGTGCCAGCAGCGGACTGAGACTAGCGGGACCAGGAGAGACCCAGTACTTC. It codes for CASSGLRLAGPGETQYF.

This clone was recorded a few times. In nucleotides, the CDR3 is TGTGCCAGCAGTTTTCCATCCTATGGCTACACCTTC. Its protein is CASSFPSYGYTF. V usage is TRBV28 and J usage is TRBJ1-2; D unclear. The CDR3 length is 12 residues. The germline gives CDR1 MDHEN, CDR2 SYDVKM. V was cut by 3 bases and J by 4 bases, with 6 bases left in between.

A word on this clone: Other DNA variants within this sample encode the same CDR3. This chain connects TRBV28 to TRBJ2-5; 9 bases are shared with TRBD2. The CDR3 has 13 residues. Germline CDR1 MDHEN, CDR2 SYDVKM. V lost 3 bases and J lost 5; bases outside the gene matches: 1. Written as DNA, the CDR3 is TGTGCCAGCAGTTTGGCGGGAGGGGAGACCCAGTACTTC. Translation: CASSLAGGETQYF.

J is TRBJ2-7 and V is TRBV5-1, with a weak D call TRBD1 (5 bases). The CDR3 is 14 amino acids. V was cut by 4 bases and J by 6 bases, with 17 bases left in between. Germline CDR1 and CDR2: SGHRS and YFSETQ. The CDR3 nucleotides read TGCGCCAGCAGCCAACAGGCAACCCCCCGCGAGCAGTACTTC. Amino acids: CASSQQATPREQYF.

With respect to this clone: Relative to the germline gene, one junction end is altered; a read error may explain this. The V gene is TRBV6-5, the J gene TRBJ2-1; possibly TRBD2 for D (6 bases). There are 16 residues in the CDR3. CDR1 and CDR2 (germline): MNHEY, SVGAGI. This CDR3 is CASSYLEGLSSNEQFF. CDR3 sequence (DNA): TGTGCCAGCAGTTACTTGGAGGGTCTTTCCTCCAATGAGCAGTTCTTC.

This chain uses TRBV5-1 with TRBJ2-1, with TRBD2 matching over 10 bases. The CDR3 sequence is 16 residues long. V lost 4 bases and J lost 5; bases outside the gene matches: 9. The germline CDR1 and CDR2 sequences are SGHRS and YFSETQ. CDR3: CASSSSGRSSDNEQFF. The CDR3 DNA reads TGCGCCAGCAGCAGTAGCGGGAGGAGTAGTGACAATGAGCAGTTCTTC.